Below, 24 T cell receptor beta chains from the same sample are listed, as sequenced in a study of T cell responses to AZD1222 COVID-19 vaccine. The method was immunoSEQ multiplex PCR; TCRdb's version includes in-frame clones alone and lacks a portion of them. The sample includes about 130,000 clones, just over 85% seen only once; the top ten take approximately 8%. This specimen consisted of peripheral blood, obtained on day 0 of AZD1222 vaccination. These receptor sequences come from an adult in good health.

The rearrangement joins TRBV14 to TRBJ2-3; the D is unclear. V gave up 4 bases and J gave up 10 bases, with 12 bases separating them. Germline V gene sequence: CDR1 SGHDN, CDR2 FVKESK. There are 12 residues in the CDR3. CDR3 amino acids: CASSPQNRAQYF. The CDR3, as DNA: TGTGCCAGCAGCCCGCAAAACCGGGCGCAGTATTTT.

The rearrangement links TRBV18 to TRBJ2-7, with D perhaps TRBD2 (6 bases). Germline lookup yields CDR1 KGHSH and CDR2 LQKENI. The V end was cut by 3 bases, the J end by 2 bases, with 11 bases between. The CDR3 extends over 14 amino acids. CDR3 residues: CASSPPGRPYEQYF. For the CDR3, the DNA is TGTGCCAGCTCACCCCCCGGGAGACCCTACGAGCAGTACTTC. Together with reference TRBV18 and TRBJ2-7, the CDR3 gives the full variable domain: NAGVMQNPRHLVRRRGQEARLRCSPMKGHSHVYWYRQLPEEGLKFMVYLQKENIIDESGMPKERFSAEFPKEGPSILRIQQVVRGDSAAYFCASSPPGRPYEQYFGPGTRLTVT.

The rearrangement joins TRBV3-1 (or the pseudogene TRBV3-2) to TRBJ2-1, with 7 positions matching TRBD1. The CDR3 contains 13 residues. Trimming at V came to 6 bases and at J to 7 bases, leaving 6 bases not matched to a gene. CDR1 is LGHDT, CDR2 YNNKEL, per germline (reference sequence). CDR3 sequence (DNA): TGTGCCAGCAGATTGACAGGGTGGAATGAGCAGTTCTTC. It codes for CASRLTGWNEQFF.

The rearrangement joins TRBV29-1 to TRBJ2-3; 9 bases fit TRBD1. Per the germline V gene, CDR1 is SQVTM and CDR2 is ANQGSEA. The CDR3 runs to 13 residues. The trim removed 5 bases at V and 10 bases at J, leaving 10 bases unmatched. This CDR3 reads CSVPQGQGVSQYF. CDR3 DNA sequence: TGCAGCGTTCCGCAGGGACAGGGAGTATCGCAGTATTTT.

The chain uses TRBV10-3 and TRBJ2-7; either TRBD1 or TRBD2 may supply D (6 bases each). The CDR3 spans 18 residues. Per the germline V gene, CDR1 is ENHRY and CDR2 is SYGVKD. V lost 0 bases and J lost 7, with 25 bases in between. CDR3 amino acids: CAISESLGGGRGSGEQYF. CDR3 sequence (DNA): TGTGCCATCAGTGAGTCTCTCGGGGGAGGAAGGGGGTCGGGGGAGCAGTACTTC.

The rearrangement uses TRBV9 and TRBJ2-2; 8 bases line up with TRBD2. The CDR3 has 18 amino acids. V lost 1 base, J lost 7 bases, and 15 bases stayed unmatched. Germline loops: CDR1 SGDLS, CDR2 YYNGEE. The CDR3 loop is CASSVPWAGGAVRGELFF. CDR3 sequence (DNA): TGTGCCAGCAGCGTACCGTGGGCGGGGGGTGCGGTTCGCGGGGAGCTGTTTTTT.

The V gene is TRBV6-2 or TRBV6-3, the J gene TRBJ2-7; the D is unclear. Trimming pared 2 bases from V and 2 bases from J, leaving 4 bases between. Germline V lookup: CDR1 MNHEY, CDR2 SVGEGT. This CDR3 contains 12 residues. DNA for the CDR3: TGTGCCAGCAGTTACCCGGCCTACGAGCAGTACTTC. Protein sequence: CASSYPAYEQYF.

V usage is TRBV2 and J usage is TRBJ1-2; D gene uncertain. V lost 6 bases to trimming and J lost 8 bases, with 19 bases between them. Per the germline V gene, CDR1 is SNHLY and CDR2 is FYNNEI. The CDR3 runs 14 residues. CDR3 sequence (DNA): TGTGCCAGCAGCCCCGAAACGATGGGAAGGGGCTACACCTTC. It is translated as CASSPETMGRGYTF.

The CDR3 nucleotides read TGTGCCAGCAGCTTGCGGCCCGATAATTCACCCCTCCACTTT. Translation: CASSLRPDNSPLHF. V gene TRBV5-4 combines with J gene TRBJ1-6; unclear D gene. The V end lost 1 base, the J end lost 5 bases, and 7 bases lay between the germline ends. The CDR3 is made up of 14 amino acids. The germline CDR1 and CDR2 sequences are SGHNT and YYREEE (reference sequence).

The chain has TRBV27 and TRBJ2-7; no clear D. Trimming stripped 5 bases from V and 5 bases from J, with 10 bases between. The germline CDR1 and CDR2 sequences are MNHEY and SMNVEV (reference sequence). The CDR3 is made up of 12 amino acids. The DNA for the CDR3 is TGTGCCAGCAGTCGGTATAAGGACGAGCAGTACTTC. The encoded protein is CASSRYKDEQYF.

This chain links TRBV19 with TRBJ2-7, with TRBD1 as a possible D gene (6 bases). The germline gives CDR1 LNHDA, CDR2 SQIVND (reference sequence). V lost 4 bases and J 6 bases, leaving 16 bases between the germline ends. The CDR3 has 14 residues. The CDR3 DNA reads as TGTGCCAGTAGTAGAGACCCACAGGGACGCGAGCAGTACTTC. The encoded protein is CASSRDPQGREQYF. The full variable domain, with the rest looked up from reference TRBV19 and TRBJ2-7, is DGGITQSPKYLFRKEGQNVTLSCEQNLNHDAMYWYRQDPGQGLRLIYYSQIVNDFQKGDIAEGYSVSREKKESFPLTVTSAQKNPTAFYLCASSRDPQGREQYFGPGTRLTVT.

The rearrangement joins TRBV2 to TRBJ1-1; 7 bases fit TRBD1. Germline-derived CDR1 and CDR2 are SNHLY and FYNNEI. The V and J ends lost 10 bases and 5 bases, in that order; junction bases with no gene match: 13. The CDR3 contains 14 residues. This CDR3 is CATVATGSQTEAFF. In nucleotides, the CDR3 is TGTGCCACCGTTGCGACAGGGAGTCAGACTGAAGCTTTCTTT.

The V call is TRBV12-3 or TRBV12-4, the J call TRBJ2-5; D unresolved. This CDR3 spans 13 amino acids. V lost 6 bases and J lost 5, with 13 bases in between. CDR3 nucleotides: TGTGCCAGCAGGGTGGCCGGTCGGGAGACCCAGTACTTC. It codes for CASRVAGRETQYF.

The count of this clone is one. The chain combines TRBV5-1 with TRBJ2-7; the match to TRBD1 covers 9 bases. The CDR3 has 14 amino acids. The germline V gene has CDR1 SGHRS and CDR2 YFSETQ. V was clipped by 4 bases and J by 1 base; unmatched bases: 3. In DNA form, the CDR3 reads TGCGCCAGCAGCCCTGGGACAGGGTCCTACGAGCAGTACTTC. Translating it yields CASSPGTGSYEQYF.

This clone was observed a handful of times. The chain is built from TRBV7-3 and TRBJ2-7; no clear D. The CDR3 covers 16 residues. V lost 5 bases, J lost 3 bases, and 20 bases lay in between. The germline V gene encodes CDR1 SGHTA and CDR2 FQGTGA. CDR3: CASSPYIVGTDYEQYF. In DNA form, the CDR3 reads TGTGCCAGCAGCCCTTATATAGTAGGTACGGACTACGAGCAGTACTTC.

CDR3 DNA sequence: TGTGCCAGCAGCGGTATTACCGGGACGGACTACGAGCAGTACTTC. This translates into CASSGITGTDYEQYF. The chain is built from TRBV7-9 and TRBJ2-7; D tentatively reads TRBD1 or TRBD2 (5 bases each). V was trimmed by 5 bases and J by 3 bases, leaving 17 bases between them. The CDR3 length is 15 residues. Germline V gene lookup returns CDR1 SEHNR and CDR2 FQNEAQ (reference sequence).

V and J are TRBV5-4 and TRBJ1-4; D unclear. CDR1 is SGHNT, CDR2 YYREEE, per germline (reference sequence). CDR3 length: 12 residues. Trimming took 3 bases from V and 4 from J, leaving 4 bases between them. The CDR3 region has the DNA TGTGCCAGCAGCTCAATTAATGAAAAACTGTTTTTT. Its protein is CASSSINEKLFF.

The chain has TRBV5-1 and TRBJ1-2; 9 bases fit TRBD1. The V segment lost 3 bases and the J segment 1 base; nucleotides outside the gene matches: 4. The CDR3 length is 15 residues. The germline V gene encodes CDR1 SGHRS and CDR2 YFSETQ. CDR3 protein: CASSWGQGINYGYTF. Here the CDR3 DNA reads TGCGCCAGCAGCTGGGGACAGGGAATTAACTATGGCTACACCTTC.

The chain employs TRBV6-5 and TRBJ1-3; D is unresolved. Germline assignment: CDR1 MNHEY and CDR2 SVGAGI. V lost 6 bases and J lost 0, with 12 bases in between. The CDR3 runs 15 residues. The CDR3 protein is CASRRGESSGNTIYF. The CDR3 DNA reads TGTGCCAGCAGGCGCGGGGAGAGCTCTGGAAACACCATATATTTT.

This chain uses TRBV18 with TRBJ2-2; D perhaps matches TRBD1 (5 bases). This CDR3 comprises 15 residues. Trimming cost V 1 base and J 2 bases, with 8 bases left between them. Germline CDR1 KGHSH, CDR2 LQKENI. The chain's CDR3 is CASSPQGINTGELFF. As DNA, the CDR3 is TGTGCCAGCTCACCACAGGGGATCAACACCGGGGAGCTGTTTTTT.

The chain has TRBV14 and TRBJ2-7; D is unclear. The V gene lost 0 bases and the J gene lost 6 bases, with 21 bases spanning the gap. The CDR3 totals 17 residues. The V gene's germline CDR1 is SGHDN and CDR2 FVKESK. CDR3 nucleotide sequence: TGTGCCAGCAGCCAAGAGCCCCTCAGGAGATGGGCTGGCGAGCAGTACTTC. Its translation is CASSQEPLRRWAGEQYF.

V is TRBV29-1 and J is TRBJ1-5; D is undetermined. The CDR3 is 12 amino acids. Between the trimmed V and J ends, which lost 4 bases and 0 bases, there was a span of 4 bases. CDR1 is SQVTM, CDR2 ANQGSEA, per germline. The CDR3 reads CSVGGSNQPQHF. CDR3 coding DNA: TGCAGCGTTGGAGGTAGCAATCAGCCCCAGCATTTT.

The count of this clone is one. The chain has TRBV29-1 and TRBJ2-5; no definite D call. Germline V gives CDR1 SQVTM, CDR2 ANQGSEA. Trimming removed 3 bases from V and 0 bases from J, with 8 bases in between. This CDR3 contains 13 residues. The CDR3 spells CSVDGTYQETQYF. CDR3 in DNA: TGCAGCGTTGACGGCACGTACCAAGAGACCCAGTACTTC. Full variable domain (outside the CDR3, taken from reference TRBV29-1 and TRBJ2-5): SAVISQKPSRDICQRGTSLTIQCQVDSQVTMMFWYRQQPGQSLTLIATANQGSEATYESGFVIDKFPISRPNLTFSTLTVSNMSPEDSSIYLCSVDGTYQETQYFGPGTRLLVL.

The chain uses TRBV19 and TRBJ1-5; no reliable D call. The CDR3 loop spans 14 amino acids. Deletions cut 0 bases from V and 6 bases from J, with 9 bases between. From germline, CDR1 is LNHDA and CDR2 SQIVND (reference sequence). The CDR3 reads CASSIDSFPQPQHF. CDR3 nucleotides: TGTGCCAGTAGTATAGACAGTTTTCCTCAGCCCCAGCATTTT. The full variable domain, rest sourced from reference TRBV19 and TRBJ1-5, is DGGITQSPKYLFRKEGQNVTLSCEQNLNHDAMYWYRQDPGQGLRLIYYSQIVNDFQKGDIAEGYSVSREKKESFPLTVTSAQKNPTAFYLCASSIDSFPQPQHFGDGTRLSIL.